This TCR beta chain is drawn from a study of blood T cell repertoires in COVID-19. About the study: Samples representing acute and convalescent COVID-19 were sourced from the United States, Italy and Spain. Sample material is recorded as cDNA or gDNA derived from T cells, B-cell-depleted T cells, or PBMCs.

The authors' processing: Amplification of reference gene primers was used by the study to estimate nucleated cell counts. Clones were read by immunoSEQ multiplex PCR, and TCRdb kept only the in-frame ones, dropping some. The DNA gave D and trimming, while V, J and clone size come from that table. The repertoire holds around 80,000 clones, with approximately 80% as singletons. The sequenced sample consisted of peripheral blood. This receptor was obtained from an older man with acute or convalescent COVID-19.

CDR3 protein: CASSHRQAPGVTQYF. The CDR3 DNA reads TGTGCCAGCAGCCACAGACAGGCACCTGGGGTGACCCAGTACTTC. The chain uses TRBV14 and TRBJ2-5; tentatively, D is TRBD1 (6 bases). V lost 3 bases to trimming and J lost 7 bases, with 18 bases between them. Germline CDR1 reads SGHDN; CDR2 reads FVKESK. The CDR3 is 15 amino acids.